The clone carrying this T cell receptor beta chain was seen a handful of times. What it binds is unknown. The data are from a study of T cell repertoires in cytomegalovirus infection. The germline V gene has CDR1 MNHEY and CDR2 SVGEGT. Losses at the gene ends were 6 bases for V and 5 bases for J; bases not matched to a gene: 12. The CDR3 runs to 15 residues. TCRdb analysed the reads with MiXCR anew, one entry per CDR3 protein. The table records about 920,000 distinct CDR3 sequences, 30% to 40% of them present only once. The TCR originated in a human donor in good health (CMV status not recorded). Some clones in this sample may be carry-over from other donors' samples. This chain uses TRBV6-2 or TRBV6-3 with TRBJ1-2, with 7 bases lining up with TRBD1. The source was cultured CD8+ T cells from PBMCs, collected from culture after CMV antigen stimulation. For the CDR3, the DNA is TGTGCCAGCAGAGACCGGGACAGCGTCGAATATGGCTACACCTTC. This sequence encodes CASRDRDSVEYGYTF.